This TCR beta chain was observed in a study of blood T cell repertoires in COVID-19. Turning to the study itself: Samples taken during acute and convalescent COVID-19 were collected in the United States, Italy and Spain.

Clones were read by immunoSEQ multiplex PCR, and TCRdb kept only the in-frame ones, dropping some. The sample records approximately 45,000 clones, over 80% being singletons. V was pared by 5 bases and J by 11 bases, with 24 bases between. Germline V gene lookup returns CDR1 LNHDA and CDR2 SQIVND (reference sequence). The CDR3 extends over 15 amino acids. Sequences were obtained from peripheral blood. This clonotype originated in a human donor in a cohort sampled during active COVID-19. The rearrangement joins TRBV19 to TRBJ1-2; unclear D gene. The CDR3 loop reads CASSPLADGGSGYTF. The CDR3, as DNA: TGTGCCAGTAGTCCATTGGCCGACGGAGGGTCTGGTTACACCTTC.